The 23 T cell receptor beta chains in this list originate from one sample, sequenced in a study of OX40 agonist ivuxolimab in advanced cancers. Method: immunoSEQ multiplex PCR; TCRdb's copy keeps in-frame clones and lacks some. The table shows tens of thousands of clones, with about 91% occurring only once. Sample: CD4+ or CD8+ T cells sorted from blood, taken in a trial of the OX40 agonist ivuxolimab. These receptors all come from an adult with an advanced solid tumor such as melanoma, head and neck, liver or kidney cancer.

The chain employs TRBV19 and TRBJ2-1; D unresolved. V was pared by 1 base and J by 10 bases, with 8 bases between. There are 12 residues in the CDR3. From germline, CDR1 is LNHDA and CDR2 SQIVND (reference sequence). CDR3 nucleotide sequence: TGTGCCAGTAGTATAGTGTTCGGGGAGCAGTTCTTC. Protein product: CASSIVFGEQFF.

This chain connects TRBV6-4 to TRBJ1-5; unclear D gene. Per germline, CDR1 MRHNA and CDR2 SNTAGT. V lost 5 bases, J lost 2 bases, and 22 bases lay in between. The CDR3 extends over 18 amino acids. As DNA, the CDR3 is TGTGCCAGCAGTCCCCGCGGGGAATGGGATGGGGGCAATCAGCCCCAGCATTTT. It translates to CASSPRGEWDGGNQPQHF.

This chain uses TRBV29-1 with TRBJ1-4; no reliable D call. Germline CDR1 reads SQVTM; CDR2 reads ANQGSEA. V was shortened by 4 bases and J by 6 bases, with 12 bases between the two germline ends. The CDR3 extends over 13 amino acids. Written as DNA, the CDR3 is TGCAGCGTTGTGACTGCCCTGGATGAAAAACTGTTTTTT. This sequence encodes CSVVTALDEKLFF.

The gene calls are TRBV7-3 and TRBJ2-1; no definite D call. The germline CDR1 and CDR2 sequences are SGHTA and FQGTGA. V was cut by 2 bases and J by 0 bases, with 11 bases left in between. The CDR3 contains 16 residues. The CDR3 region is CASSLYGSPSYNEQFF. As DNA, the CDR3 is TGTGCCAGCAGCTTATATGGCAGCCCCTCCTACAATGAGCAGTTCTTC.

This clone showed up just a few times. The chain couples TRBV19 to TRBJ1-1; D gene ambiguous. Trimming removed 6 bases from V and 6 bases from J, with 8 bases in between. Per the germline V gene, CDR1 is LNHDA and CDR2 is SQIVND (reference sequence). This CDR3 is built from 11 residues. CDR3 coding DNA: TGTGCCAGTAGATCAAACTCTGAAGCTTTCTTT. Translated, it gives CASRSNSEAFF.

This chain joins TRBV5-5 and TRBJ2-2; D possibly corresponds to TRBD2 (6 bases). V lost 1 base and J lost 3, with 13 bases in between. The V gene's germline CDR1 is SGHKS and CDR2 YYEKEE (reference sequence). The CDR3 sequence is 16 residues long. This chain's CDR3 is CASSLLPGSYTGELFF. For the CDR3, the DNA is TGTGCCAGCAGCTTGTTACCCGGGAGCTACACCGGGGAGCTGTTTTTT.

This chain uses TRBV5-4 with TRBJ2-7; D is ambiguous. This CDR3 has 14 amino acids. The V end was cut by 0 bases, the J end by 3 bases, with 10 bases between. The germline CDR1 and CDR2 sequences are SGHNT and YYREEE (reference sequence). The CDR3 loop is CASSLAPKDYEQYF. The CDR3 coding sequence is TGTGCCAGCAGCTTGGCACCGAAGGACTACGAGCAGTACTTC.

CDR3 sequence (DNA): TGCGCCAGCAGCCCGCAATCCCAGGGAAACGACTACGAGCAGTACTTC. The encoded protein is CASSPQSQGNDYEQYF. This chain links TRBV4-1 with TRBJ2-7; tentatively, D is TRBD1 (5 bases). Trimming left V 4 bases short and J 3 bases short, with 19 bases between. This CDR3 has 16 amino acids. Germline values: CDR1 MGHRA, CDR2 YSYEKL.

Remarks on this clone: This CDR3 is also generated by other DNA sequences in the sample. CDR3 bases: TGTGCCAGCAGTTCCGGGACTAGCGGCACAGATACGCAGTATTTT. Protein sequence: CASSSGTSGTDTQYF. This rearrangement joins TRBV7-3 to TRBJ2-3; 10 bases are a match to TRBD2. V gave up 6 bases and J gave up 1 base; unmatched junction bases: 4. This CDR3 comprises 15 residues. Germline V gene data show CDR1 as SGHTA and CDR2 as FQGTGA.

This chain joins TRBV7-7 and TRBJ2-2; D unresolved. CDR3 size: 12 residues. Trimming removed 5 bases from V and 9 bases from J, with 10 bases in between. Germline CDR1 and CDR2: SSHAT and FNYEAQ (reference sequence). The CDR3 here is CASSPVSRELFF. CDR3 nucleotide sequence: TGTGCCAGCAGCCCCGTATCCCGGGAGCTGTTTTTT.

The chain employs TRBV7-9 and TRBJ1-1, with no clear D. V lost 5 bases and J 4 bases, leaving 11 bases between the germline ends. Germline lookup yields CDR1 SEHNR and CDR2 FQNEAQ (reference sequence). This CDR3 has 13 residues. CDR3 sequence (DNA): TGTGCCAGCAGCCCAGGACTTGGCACTGAAGCTTTCTTT. This sequence encodes CASSPGLGTEAFF.

V is TRBV7-9 and J is TRBJ1-1, with D uncertain. Deletions cut 5 bases from V and 7 bases from J, with 11 bases between. Per the germline V gene, CDR1 is SEHNR and CDR2 is FQNEAQ (reference sequence). CDR3 length: 12 residues. The CDR3 here is CASSQTGNEAFF. DNA for the CDR3: TGTGCCAGCAGCCAGACGGGGAATGAAGCTTTCTTT.

The chain employs TRBV15 and TRBJ2-3; 8 bases are a match to TRBD2. The germline V gene encodes CDR1 LNHNV and CDR2 YYDKDF (reference sequence). The CDR3 contains 16 residues. V was clipped by 4 bases and J by 1 base; unmatched bases: 7. The CDR3 region has the DNA TGTGCCACCAGCACTATCCTAGCGGGCGGCACAGATACGCAGTATTTT. Translated, it gives CATSTILAGGTDTQYF.

The genes are TRBV7-8 and TRBJ2-5; 14 bases are shared with TRBD2. V trimming: 7 bases; J trimming: 5 bases; junction bases outside the gene matches: 9. Germline assignment: CDR1 SGHVS and CDR2 FQNEAQ. CDR3 size: 16 residues. CDR3 sequence (DNA): TGTGCCAGCACCGGGACTAGCGGGAGAGGCGGGGAGACCCAGTACTTC. Residues: CASTGTSGRGGETQYF.

This clone has a single count. The chain employs TRBV19 and TRBJ1-4; 7 bases match TRBD1. Germline assignment: CDR1 LNHDA and CDR2 SQIVND (reference sequence). The CDR3 runs to 13 residues. Trimming removed 9 bases from V and 7 bases from J; junction bases left unmatched: 8. The CDR3 is CASGAGGSEKLFF. The CDR3 DNA follows: TGTGCCAGCGGTGCAGGGGGAAGTGAAAAACTGTTTTTT.

V usage is TRBV5-4 and J usage is TRBJ1-4, with TRBD1 matching 11 bases. CDR1 and CDR2 from the germline V gene are SGHNT and YYREEE (reference sequence). V gave up 3 bases and J gave up 8 bases; unmatched junction bases: 18. The CDR3 extends over 19 amino acids. For the CDR3, the DNA is TGTGCCAGCAGCTCTAATCCACCCACGGACAGGGGGCGATCCGAAAAACTGTTTTTT. Residues: CASSSNPPTDRGRSEKLFF. The full variable domain, rest sourced from reference TRBV5-4 and TRBJ1-4, is ETGVTQSPTHLIKTRGQQVTLRCSSQSGHNTVSWYQQALGQGPQFIFQYYREEENGRGNFPPRFSGLQFPNYSSELNVNALELDDSALYLCASSSNPPTDRGRSEKLFFGSGTQLSVL.

The chain combines TRBV9 with TRBJ2-4; the D gene is possibly TRBD2 (7 bases). The V and J ends lost 3 bases and 9 bases respectively, with 19 bases between them. The CDR3 sequence is 15 residues long. Germline CDR1 SGDLS, CDR2 YYNGEE. For the CDR3, the DNA is TGTGCCAGCAGCGCCGGAGGGGGGGCGGGCGTCATTCAGTACTTC. Translated, it gives CASSAGGGAGVIQYF. The complete variable domain, with remaining parts taken from reference TRBV9 and TRBJ2-4, reads DSGVTQTPKHLITATGQRVTLRCSPRSGDLSVYWYQQSLDQGLQFLIQYYNGEERAKGNILERFSAQQFPDLHSELNLSSLELGDSALYFCASSAGGGAGVIQYFGAGTRLSVL.

This clone has a single count. The V call is TRBV5-4, the J call TRBJ2-2; D possibly matches TRBD1 or TRBD2 (5 bases each). Germline assignment: CDR1 SGHNT and CDR2 YYREEE (reference sequence). The CDR3 has 16 amino acids. V lost 1 base to trimming and J lost 5 bases, with 15 bases between them. CDR3 protein: CASSLNPGPGTGELFF. The CDR3 DNA follows: TGTGCCAGCAGCTTGAATCCGGGGCCGGGGACCGGGGAGCTGTTTTTT.

A single count supports this clone. The V call is TRBV19, the J call TRBJ1-5; D uncertain. CDR3 length: 13 residues. Trimming cost V 3 bases and J 6 bases, with 9 bases left between them. Looked up from germline, CDR1 is LNHDA and CDR2 is SQIVND (reference sequence). CDR3 nucleotide sequence: TGTGCCAGTAGTATTGCCGGGGTTCAGCCCCAGCATTTT. Translated, it gives CASSIAGVQPQHF.

The gene calls are TRBV29-1 and TRBJ2-3; D unresolved. The germline CDR1 and CDR2 sequences are SQVTM and ANQGSEA. This CDR3 is built from 12 residues. Trimming took 3 bases from V and 0 from J, leaving 4 bases between them. The CDR3 coding sequence is TGCAGCGTTGACGACAGCACAGATACGCAGTATTTT. Its protein product is CSVDDSTDTQYF.

The chain uses TRBV7-9 and TRBJ2-7; TRBD1 aligns across 7 bases. With 4 bases clipped from V and 0 bases from J, the junction kept 3 bases outside the gene matches. This CDR3 comprises 14 residues. Germline CDR1 and CDR2: SEHNR and FQNEAQ (reference sequence). The CDR3 DNA reads TGTGCCAGCAGCTCGGGACAGCTCTCCTACGAGCAGTACTTC. It codes for CASSSGQLSYEQYF.

V and J are TRBV14 and TRBJ2-7; TRBD2 matches 8 bases. The germline V gene has CDR1 SGHDN and CDR2 FVKESK. V dropped 1 base and J dropped 4; count of bases not matched to a gene: 6. The CDR3 sequence is 15 residues long. This CDR3 is CASSQGAAGVYEQYF. The DNA for the CDR3 is TGTGCCAGCAGCCAAGGTGCAGCGGGAGTGTACGAGCAGTACTTC.

The rearrangement uses TRBV27 and TRBJ2-2, with D tentatively TRBD2 (7 bases). Trimming took 1 base from V and 10 from J, leaving 13 bases between them. The germline CDR1 and CDR2 sequences are MNHEY and SMNVEV (reference sequence). The CDR3 sequence is 14 residues long. CDR3 sequence (DNA): TGTGCCAGCAGTTTATTAGGGGGGGGCGAGGAGCTGTTTTTT. This encodes CASSLLGGGEELFF.